This T cell receptor beta chain was sequenced during a study of blood T cell repertoires in COVID-19. Generated by immunoSEQ multiplex PCR, the TCRdb table keeps only in-frame clones and is missing some. This sample has approximately 440,000 clones, with about 87% found just once. The length of the CDR3 is 15 residues. Trimming left V 7 bases short and J 8 bases short, with 23 bases between. In germline, CDR1 is MNHEY, CDR2 SVGAGI. This clonotype originated in a woman in her fifties or sixties with COVID-19, enrolled during active disease. The sequencing sample was made of peripheral blood. The chain recombines TRBV6-5 with TRBJ1-2; a possible D gene is TRBD1 (5 bases). CDR3 nucleotides: TGTGCCAGCACCATCCGAAGGGGCAGGGTTGACGGCTACACCTTC. It yields the protein CASTIRRGRVDGYTF.